This T cell receptor (beta chain) came from a study of T cell repertoires in cytomegalovirus infection. The CDR3 runs to 14 residues. V was pared by 6 bases and J by 4 bases, with 13 bases between. CDR1 is SNHLY, CDR2 FYNNEI, per germline. MiXCR, run by TCRdb on the reads, gives a single entry per CDR3 protein. The data hold approximately 550,000 distinct CDR3 sequences, with 15% to 20% observed a single time. This clonotype was observed at least ten times. The chain joins TRBV2 to TRBJ1-5; no firm D call. The receptor's source is a human donor in good health (CMV status not recorded). Some clones in this sample may be carry-over from other donors' samples. The sequenced sample consisted of CD8+ T cells from PBMCs. DNA of the CDR3: TGTGCCAGCAGAGGGTCAACAGTAAATCAGCCCCAGCATTTT. Translation gives CASRGSTVNQPQHF.